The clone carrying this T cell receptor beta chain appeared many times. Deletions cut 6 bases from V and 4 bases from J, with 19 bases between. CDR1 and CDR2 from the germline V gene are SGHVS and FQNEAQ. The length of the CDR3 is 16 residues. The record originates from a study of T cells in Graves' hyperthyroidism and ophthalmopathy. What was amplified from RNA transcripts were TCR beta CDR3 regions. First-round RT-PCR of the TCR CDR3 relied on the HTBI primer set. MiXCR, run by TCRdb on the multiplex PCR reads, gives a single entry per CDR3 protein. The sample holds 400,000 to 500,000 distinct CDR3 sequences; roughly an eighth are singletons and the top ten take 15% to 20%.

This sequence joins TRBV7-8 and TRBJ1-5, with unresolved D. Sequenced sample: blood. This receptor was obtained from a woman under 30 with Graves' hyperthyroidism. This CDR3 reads CASSTTRSRPNQPQHF. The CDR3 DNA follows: TGTGCCAGCAGTACTACCCGGTCCAGGCCTAATCAGCCCCAGCATTTT.